This T cell receptor beta chain is from a study of blood T cell repertoires in COVID-19. The wider study: Sources were T cells, B-cell-depleted T cells, or PBMCs; the material itself was cDNA or gDNA.

This CDR3 is 14 amino acids long. V was clipped by 4 bases and J by 1 base, with 8 bases between them. CDR1 is MNHEY, CDR2 SMNVEV, per germline (reference sequence). Patients of the Seattle cohort, enrolled during active infection, were followed longitudinally. Here immunoSEQ multiplex PCR was the method, and the copy in TCRdb shows in-frame clones only, minus some. The sample holds fewer than 85,000 clones, roughly 83% seen once. The J gene is TRBJ1-5, the V gene TRBV27; D is undetermined. The sample was peripheral blood. The TCR comes from a young man with COVID-19, enrolled during active disease. CDR3 sequence (DNA): TGTGCCAGCAGTTCCGAGGGCAGCAATCAGCCCCAGCATTTT. Translation: CASSSEGSNQPQHF.